The source of this T cell receptor beta chain is a study of neurological immune-mediated disorders. One entry per CDR3 protein, called by TCRdb with MiXCR from the 5' RACE reads. The table includes 25,000 or so distinct CDR3 sequences, more than 10% detected once. This clonotype was seen repeatedly, ten times or more. The sample comprised PBMCs. This TCR came from a man in his sixties in good health.

This CDR3 reads CSARWGNTDTQYF. The CDR3 DNA reads as TGCAGTGCTAGATGGGGGAACACAGATACGCAGTATTTT. This chain links TRBV20-1 with TRBJ2-3, with D perhaps given as TRBD1 or TRBD2 (5 bases each). V was shortened by 2 bases and J by 2 bases, with 8 bases between the two germline ends. Germline CDR1 DFQATT, CDR2 SNEGSKA (reference sequence). The CDR3 runs to 13 residues.